Listed here are 21 T cell receptor beta chains from one sample, sequenced in a study of regulatory T cells in long-lasting Graves disease. Time point noted: newly diagnosed GD, antithyroid drugs for less than 3 months. RNA isolated from PBMCs was used to make the TCR library. Arm-PCR with iRepertoire HTBI primers amplified the CDR3 regions for these TCR beta libraries. MiXCR, applied by TCRdb to the multiplex PCR reads, yields one record per CDR3 protein. The data show approximately 440,000 distinct CDR3 sequences, 15% to 20% seen once. The same data also contributed to another study, on T cells in Graves' hyperthyroidism and ophthalmopathy.

Material: peripheral blood mononuclear cells (PBMCs), obtained at new diagnosis, from a patient treated with antithyroid drugs. These receptors came from a man in his forties or fifties with Graves disease.

The rearrangement joins TRBV3-1 to TRBJ1-5; 8 bases are a match to TRBD1. Germline V lookup: CDR1 LGHDT, CDR2 YNNKEL (reference sequence). Trimming took 2 bases from V and 6 from J; bases not matched to a gene: 9. The CDR3 has 16 residues. As DNA, the CDR3 is TGTGCCAGCAGCCAAAATGACAGGGGTGAGGGTCAGCCCCAGCATTTT. This encodes CASSQNDRGEGQPQHF.

The chain is built from TRBV2 and TRBJ2-7; TRBD2 aligns across 7 bases. The CDR3 consists of 15 residues. Germline V gene sequence: CDR1 SNHLY, CDR2 FYNNEI. Trimming at V came to 1 base and at J to 2 bases, leaving 5 bases not matched to a gene. CDR3 sequence: CASSEGGLPPYEQYF. As DNA, the CDR3 is TGTGCCAGCAGTGAAGGGGGACTACCTCCCTACGAGCAGTACTTC. Full variable domain (rest looked up from reference TRBV2 and TRBJ2-7): EPEVTQTPSHQVTQMGQEVILRCVPISNHLYFYWYRQILGQKVEFLVSFYNNEISEKSEIFDDQFSVERPDGSNFTLKIRSTKLEDSAMYFCASSEGGLPPYEQYFGPGTRLTVT.

This clonotype was detected a few times. The V and J genes are TRBV27 and TRBJ2-1, with D perhaps being TRBD1 or TRBD2 (5 bases each). V lost 2 bases and J 8 bases, leaving 10 bases between the germline ends. Germline-derived CDR1 and CDR2 are MNHEY and SMNVEV (reference sequence). The length of the CDR3 is 13 residues. CDR3 loop: CASSLLGTHEQFF. The CDR3 nucleotides are TGTGCCAGCAGTTTACTAGGGACCCATGAGCAGTTCTTC.

The CDR3 coding sequence is TGTGCCAGCAGTTTAATTCGGGGGGGACAGCCCCAGCATTTT. Its protein is CASSLIRGGQPQHF. The V and J genes are TRBV28 and TRBJ1-5; a possible D gene is TRBD1 (5 bases). The germline V gene has CDR1 MDHEN and CDR2 SYDVKM. The germline V and J ends were trimmed by 2 bases and 7 bases, with 12 bases remaining between them. There are 14 residues in the CDR3. Combining the CDR3 with reference TRBV28 and TRBJ1-5 gives the whole variable domain DVKVTQSSRYLVKRTGEKVFLECVQDMDHENMFWYRQDPGLGLRLIYFSYDVKMKEKGDIPEGYSVSREKKERFSLILESASTNQTSMYLCASSLIRGGQPQHFGDGTRLSIL.

This clonotype was recorded at least ten times. The chain has TRBV7-9 and TRBJ2-7, with 8 bases fitting TRBD1. CDR3 size: 14 residues. Germline values: CDR1 SEHNR, CDR2 FQNEAQ (reference sequence). Trimming removed 5 bases from V and 4 bases from J; junction bases left unmatched: 7. CDR3 bases: TGTGCCAGCAGCCACGGGACAGGTACTTACGAGCAGTACTTC. Translating gives CASSHGTGTYEQYF.

This clonotype was detected only a few times. The chain joins TRBV12-3 or TRBV12-4 to TRBJ2-1; D possibly corresponds to TRBD1 (6 bases). The CDR3 covers 13 residues. Trimming removed 6 bases from V and 3 bases from J, with 9 bases in between. CDR3 residues: CASRGGRYNEQFF. For the CDR3, the DNA is TGTGCCAGCAGAGGGGGACGCTACAATGAGCAGTTCTTC.

This clonotype was found many times. This chain joins TRBV28 and TRBJ2-1; 11 nucleotides match TRBD2. This CDR3 contains 15 residues. J was trimmed by 7 bases and V by 6 bases; bases with no gene match: 8. Germline V lookup: CDR1 MDHEN, CDR2 SYDVKM. The CDR3, as DNA: TGTGCCAGCAGATCTACTAGCGGGAGTGTTAATGAGCAGTTCTTC. Amino acids: CASRSTSGSVNEQFF.

V gene TRBV24-1 combines with J gene TRBJ2-1; D remains ambiguous. Trimming shortened V by 0 bases and J by 8 bases, and 4 bases separated the two germline ends. The V gene's germline CDR1 is KGHDR and CDR2 SFDVKD. The CDR3 has 12 amino acids. This CDR3 reads CATSDLLYEQFF. The CDR3 region has the DNA TGTGCCACCAGTGATTTGTTGTATGAGCAGTTCTTC.

This clonotype appeared many times. V and J are TRBV18 and TRBJ2-5; no firm D call. V lost 2 bases to trimming and J lost 4 bases, with 11 bases between them. This CDR3 has 14 residues. CDR1 is KGHSH and CDR2 is LQKENI in the germline V gene. CDR3 nucleotides: TGTGCCAGCTCACCAAGTTCAGCTCCAGAGACCCAGTACTTC. Translation gives CASSPSSAPETQYF.

At least ten counts were recorded for this clonotype. The rearrangement joins TRBV2 to TRBJ2-3; tentative D call: TRBD2 (6 bases). V was trimmed by 11 bases and J by 3 bases, leaving 18 bases between them. The length of the CDR3 is 14 residues. Germline V gene data show CDR1 as SNHLY and CDR2 as FYNNEI. CDR3 region: CADLRDLGTDTQYF. DNA for the CDR3: TGTGCCGACCTGCGGGACCTGGGGACAGATACGCAGTATTTT.

This clonotype was seen ten or more times. V is TRBV18 and J is TRBJ2-1, with D hard to call. There are 14 residues in the CDR3. The germline gives CDR1 KGHSH, CDR2 LQKENI. V lost 1 base, J lost 5 bases, and 9 bases lay in between. The CDR3 loop reads CASSPQGPDNEQFF. The CDR3 coding sequence is TGTGCCAGCTCACCACAAGGACCGGACAATGAGCAGTTCTTC.

This clonotype was detected ten times or more. The V gene is TRBV2, the J gene TRBJ2-5, with TRBD1 identical over 11 bases. V lost 1 base, J lost 5 bases, and 3 bases stayed unmatched. Germline V gives CDR1 SNHLY, CDR2 FYNNEI. This CDR3 contains 15 residues. The CDR3 is CASSEVGTGGETQYF. Written as DNA, the CDR3 is TGTGCCAGCAGTGAAGTCGGGACAGGGGGGGAGACCCAGTACTTC.

This clonotype has ten or more counts. V usage is TRBV7-9 and J usage is TRBJ2-3; tentatively, D is TRBD1 or TRBD2 (5 bases each). The germline V gene encodes CDR1 SEHNR and CDR2 FQNEAQ (reference sequence). Trimming took off 5 bases at V and 8 bases at J, with 17 bases between the two ends. This CDR3 is built from 14 residues. The CDR3 sequence: CASSRRDPLGTQYF. Written as DNA, the CDR3 is TGTGCCAGCAGCCGCCGGGACCCCCTCGGTACGCAGTATTTT.

The table lists this clonotype with many counts. This CDR3 is CSAIRGGVSTDTQYF. The CDR3 region has the DNA TGCAGTGCGATTCGAGGGGGCGTAAGCACAGATACGCAGTATTTT. The chain combines TRBV20-1 with TRBJ2-3, with 7 nucleotides matching TRBD1. The length of the CDR3 is 15 residues. Unmatched junction bases numbered 9, after V lost 6 bases and J lost 0 bases. The germline V gene has CDR1 DFQATT and CDR2 SNEGSKA (reference sequence).

This clonotype showed up many times. J is TRBJ2-1 and V is TRBV18; TRBD2 agrees at 14 bases. The CDR3 runs to 16 residues. CDR1 is KGHSH and CDR2 is LQKENI in the germline V gene. V gave up 4 bases and J gave up 9 bases; unmatched junction bases: 8. The CDR3 region is CASSLTGTSGRGEQFF. The CDR3 coding sequence is TGTGCCAGCTCACTGACCGGGACTAGCGGGAGAGGTGAGCAGTTCTTC.

This clonotype came up many times. The chain uses TRBV12-3 or TRBV12-4 and TRBJ2-3; 12 positions match TRBD2. CDR3 length: 17 residues. V was clipped by 8 bases and J by 0 bases; unmatched bases: 9. The CDR3 sequence is CASGPGLAGLSTDTQYF. For the CDR3, the DNA is TGTGCCAGCGGCCCGGGACTAGCGGGCCTAAGCACAGATACGCAGTATTTT.

With respect to this clonotype: This is likely an artifact of a read error, given a far larger clone one base away. This sequence joins TRBV5-4 and TRBJ2-1; the match to TRBD1 covers 8 bases. Germline V gives CDR1 SGHNT, CDR2 YYREEE (reference sequence). The V gene end was trimmed by 4 bases and the J gene end by 3 bases; junction bases not matched to a gene: 3. The CDR3 extends over 14 amino acids. The CDR3 DNA follows: TGTGCCAGCAGCCGACAGGGGAACTACAATGAGCAGTTCTTC. As protein: CASSRQGNYNEQFF.

At least ten counts were recorded for this clonotype. The V gene is TRBV29-1, the J gene TRBJ2-2; D gene uncertain. The germline V and J ends were trimmed by 7 bases and 0 bases, with 18 bases remaining between them. Germline V CDR1 and CDR2: SQVTM, ANQGSEA. The length of the CDR3 is 16 residues. The DNA of the CDR3 is TGCAGCGCAAGGAAGGACGGATGGTCGAACACCGGGGAGCTGTTTTTT. This translates into CSARKDGWSNTGELFF.

This clonotype was counted at least ten times. V and J are TRBV5-1 and TRBJ2-7, with no clear D. The CDR3 consists of 14 residues. Germline CDR1 reads SGHRS; CDR2 reads YFSETQ. V lost 0 bases, J lost 1 base, and 8 bases lay in between. The DNA of the CDR3 is TGCGCCAGCAGCTTGGTTTCGGATTCCTACGAGCAGTACTTC. Its protein is CASSLVSDSYEQYF.

This clonotype was seen at least ten times. The chain couples TRBV6-1 to TRBJ2-3, with D maybe TRBD2 (6 bases). CDR1 and CDR2 (germline): MNHNS, SASEGT. The V gene lost 8 bases and the J gene lost 5 bases, with 20 bases spanning the gap. The CDR3 is made up of 15 amino acids. The CDR3 loop is CASQHPGVGGDTQYF. CDR3 in DNA: TGTGCCAGCCAGCATCCGGGAGTTGGAGGAGATACGCAGTATTTT.

This clonotype was recorded a few times. The J gene is TRBJ1-1, the V gene TRBV19; no clear D gene. Germline assignment: CDR1 LNHDA and CDR2 SQIVND (reference sequence). Trimming removed 2 bases at V and 6 bases at J, with 13 bases between. CDR3 length equals 14 residues. As DNA, the CDR3 is TGTGCCAGTAGTATACGAGGAAGGGAGTCTGAAGCTTTCTTT. Its protein is CASSIRGRESEAFF.